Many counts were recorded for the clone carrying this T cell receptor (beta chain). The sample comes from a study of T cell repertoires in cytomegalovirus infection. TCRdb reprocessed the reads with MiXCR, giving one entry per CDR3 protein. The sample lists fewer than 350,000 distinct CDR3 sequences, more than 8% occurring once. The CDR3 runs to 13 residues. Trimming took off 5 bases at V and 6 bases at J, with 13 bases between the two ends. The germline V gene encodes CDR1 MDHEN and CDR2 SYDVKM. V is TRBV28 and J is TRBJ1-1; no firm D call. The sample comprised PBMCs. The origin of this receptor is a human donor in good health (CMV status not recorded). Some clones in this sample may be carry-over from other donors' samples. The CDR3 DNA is TGTGCCAGCAGTCCCCCTGGGGTAGCTGAAGCTTTCTTT. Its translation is CASSPPGVAEAFF. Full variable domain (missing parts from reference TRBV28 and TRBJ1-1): DVKVTQSSRYLVKRTGEKVFLECVQDMDHENMFWYRQDPGLGLRLIYFSYDVKMKEKGDIPEGYSVSREKKERFSLILESASTNQTSMYLCASSPPGVAEAFFGQGTRLTVV.